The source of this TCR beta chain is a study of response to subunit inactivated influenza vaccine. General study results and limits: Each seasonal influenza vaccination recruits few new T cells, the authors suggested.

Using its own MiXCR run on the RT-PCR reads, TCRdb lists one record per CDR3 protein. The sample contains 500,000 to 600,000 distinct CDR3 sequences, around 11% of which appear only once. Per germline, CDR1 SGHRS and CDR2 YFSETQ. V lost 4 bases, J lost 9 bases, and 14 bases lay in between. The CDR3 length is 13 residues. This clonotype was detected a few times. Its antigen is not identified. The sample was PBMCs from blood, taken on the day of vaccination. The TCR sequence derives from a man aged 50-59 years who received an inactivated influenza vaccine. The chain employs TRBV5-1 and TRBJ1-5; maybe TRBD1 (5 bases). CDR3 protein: CASSPGLDGPQHF. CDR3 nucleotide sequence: TGCGCCAGCAGCCCGGGACTCGACGGGCCCCAGCATTTT.